These T cell receptor beta chains were read from a single sample in a study of T cell changes during pregnancy in multiple sclerosis. Only in-frame clones appear in the TCRdb table, and some are missing; sequencing was by immunoSEQ multiplex PCR. The sample yields 39,000 or so clones, approximately 92% seen once. This specimen consisted of CD8+ T cells from peripheral blood mononuclear cells, obtained after pregnancy. All receptors derive from a female donor with multiple sclerosis, enrolled in a pregnancy study. CDR3s include the opening cysteine and the closing phenylalanine or tryptophan. Each record gives: J gene, clone size, V gene, D gene, CDR3 protein, CDR3 DNA. D genes are given only for firm matches. The size entry is marked missing in some rows and otherwise reads once, few, many or a size class.

J gene: TRBJ2-7
clone size: -
V gene: TRBV6-5
D gene: -
CDR3 protein: CASSYRYRPSSYEQYF
CDR3 DNA: TGTGCCAGCAGTTACCGATACAGGCCTAGCTCCTACGAGCAGTACTTC

J gene: TRBJ2-2
clone size: -
V gene: TRBV9
D gene: -
CDR3 protein: CASSLDAVRELFF
CDR3 DNA: TGTGCCAGCAGCCTAGATGCAGTCCGGGAGCTGTTTTTT

J gene: TRBJ2-2
clone size: once
V gene: TRBV7-8
D gene: -
CDR3 protein: CASSLGRVGRSVLELFF
CDR3 DNA: TGTGCCAGCAGCTTAGGACGGGTCGGGAGATCGGTCTTGGAGCTGTTTTTT

J gene: TRBJ2-1
clone size: -
V gene: TRBV9
D gene: TRBD1
CDR3 protein: CASSASLGQGHEQFF
CDR3 DNA: TGTGCCAGCAGCGCCTCCCTCGGACAGGGCCATGAGCAGTTCTTC

J gene: TRBJ2-3
clone size: -
V gene: TRBV9
D gene: TRBD2
CDR3 protein: CASSGPSGRAQDTQYF
CDR3 DNA: TGTGCCAGCAGCGGCCCTAGCGGGAGGGCCCAAGATACGCAGTATTTT

J gene: TRBJ2-5
clone size: once
V gene: TRBV5-1
D gene: -
CDR3 protein: CASRYRHVVQETQYF
CDR3 DNA: TGCGCCAGCAGATACAGACACGTAGTACAAGAGACCCAGTACTTC

J gene: TRBJ2-2
clone size: -
V gene: TRBV4-1
D gene: -
CDR3 protein: CASSQISSTGELFF
CDR3 DNA: TGCGCCAGCAGCCAAATTTCGAGCACCGGGGAGCTGTTTTTT

J gene: TRBJ2-7
clone size: -
V gene: TRBV16
D gene: TRBD1
CDR3 protein: CASSQRDRGYEQYF
CDR3 DNA: TGTGCCAGCAGCCAACGGGACAGGGGGTACGAGCAGTACTTC

J gene: TRBJ1-2
clone size: -
V gene: TRBV6-5
D gene: -
CDR3 protein: CASSLAGPGEGYTF
CDR3 DNA: TGTGCCAGCAGTCTTGCTGGGCCAGGGGAGGGCTACACCTTC

J gene: TRBJ2-7
clone size: -
V gene: TRBV7-8
D gene: -
CDR3 protein: CASSQGVAGGSYEQYF
CDR3 DNA: TGTGCCAGCAGCCAAGGGGTGGCCGGGGGTTCCTACGAGCAGTACTTC

J gene: TRBJ2-3
clone size: -
V gene: TRBV27
D gene: -
CDR3 protein: CASSLSLGSTDTQYF
CDR3 DNA: TGTGCCAGCAGTTTATCACTAGGTAGCACAGATACGCAGTATTTT

J gene: TRBJ2-1
clone size: once
V gene: TRBV30
D gene: TRBD2
CDR3 protein: CASRQRGNNEQFF
CDR3 DNA: TGTGCCTCCAGGCAGCGGGGAAACAATGAGCAGTTCTTC

J gene: TRBJ1-1
clone size: -
V gene: TRBV4-1
D gene: -
CDR3 protein: CASSQEPGMNTEAFF
CDR3 DNA: TGCGCCAGCAGCCAAGAGCCAGGGATGAACACTGAAGCTTTCTTT

J gene: TRBJ1-5
clone size: -
V gene: TRBV9
D gene: -
CDR3 protein: CASSAVSDYSNQPQHF
CDR3 DNA: TGTGCCAGCAGCGCCGTCTCAGATTATAGCAATCAGCCCCAGCATTTT

J gene: TRBJ2-7
clone size: -
V gene: TRBV30
D gene: -
CDR3 protein: CARRVGLEQYF
CDR3 DNA: TGTGCCCGCCGGGTGGGGCTCGAGCAGTACTTC

J gene: TRBJ2-7
clone size: -
V gene: TRBV19
D gene: TRBD2
CDR3 protein: CASSIRGEALYEQYF
CDR3 DNA: TGTGCCAGTAGTATTCGGGGGGAGGCCCTCTACGAGCAGTACTTC

J gene: TRBJ1-3
clone size: -
V gene: TRBV2
D gene: -
CDR3 protein: CASNDRDLGNTIYF
CDR3 DNA: TGTGCCAGCAACGACCGGGACTTAGGAAACACCATATATTTT

J gene: TRBJ2-3
clone size: -
V gene: TRBV2
D gene: TRBD1
CDR3 protein: CASSIATGPGTDTQYF
CDR3 DNA: TGTGCCAGCAGCATAGCGACAGGGCCCGGCACAGATACGCAGTATTTT

J gene: TRBJ2-1
clone size: -
V gene: TRBV7-2
D gene: -
CDR3 protein: CASSLPLGNEQFF
CDR3 DNA: TGTGCCAGCAGCCTGCCACTCGGGAATGAGCAGTTCTTC

J gene: TRBJ1-2
clone size: -
V gene: TRBV7-9
D gene: TRBD1
CDR3 protein: CASSLEGGQLYGYTF
CDR3 DNA: TGTGCCAGCAGCTTAGAAGGGGGACAGTTATATGGCTACACCTTC